This T cell receptor (beta chain) comes out of a study of CD8 T cells in ankylosing spondylitis. Overall study findings and caveats: Seemingly distinctive of ankylosing spondylitis blood was a TCR beta motif formed by eight highly homologous variants. Those disease-linked clones were CD8+; they were also relatively rare in peripheral blood. Reportedly, significant enrichment of disease-linked clones occurred in matched ankylosing spondylitis synovial fluid.

The CDR3 covers 12 residues. Germline V gene lookup returns CDR1 SGHTA and CDR2 FQGNSA. V lost 5 bases to trimming and J lost 4 bases, with 9 bases between them. TCRdb reprocessed the 5' RACE reads via MiXCR and lists one record per CDR3 protein. There are roughly 69,000 distinct CDR3 sequences in the sample; roughly 5.2% occur only once, and approximately 2.1% lies in the top ten. This clonotype came up many times. Antigen unknown. The sequenced sample consisted of blood, either unsorted or a sorted T cell fraction (not recorded which). The V and J genes are TRBV7-2 and TRBJ2-7; no clear D. This receptor was identified in a male donor with ankylosing spondylitis or in good health (not recorded which). In DNA, the CDR3 is TGTGCCAGCAGCAACAACGGGTACGAGCAGTACTTC. As protein: CASSNNGYEQYF.